These 26 T cell receptor beta chains originate from one sample sequenced in a study of cytomegalovirus exposure and HLA in healthy donors (dated by TCRdb to about 2017). The library was obtained by the immunoSEQ multiplex PCR assay. For the multiplex PCR, a mixture combining 60 forward primers for TCR Vbeta segments and 13 reverse primers for TCR Jbeta segments was used. In TCRdb, the immuneACCESS table is reduced to in-frame sequences with V and J assigned. These tables do not hold every clone; where another copy was compared, an unresolved V gene accounts for under half, and the others remain unexplained. The sample table shows approximately 170,000 clones, and roughly four fifths are seen once. The ten largest clonotypes hold about 0.69% of the sample. Sequenced input: PBMCs. These receptors all come from a female donor in good health and CMV-seronegative.

CDR3 sequence reads: CAISEGGTLSQPQHF. CDR3 in DNA: TGTGCCATCAGTGAGGGGGGGACTTTAAGTCAGCCCCAGCATTTT. The rearrangement uses TRBV10-3 and TRBJ1-5, with D tentatively TRBD1 (5 bases). The CDR3 runs 15 residues. Germline V gives CDR1 ENHRY, CDR2 SYGVKD. The V end was cut by 2 bases, the J end by 6 bases, with 14 bases between.

The DNA for the CDR3 is TGTGCCAGCAGCCCCCCGGGGGGCTATGGCTACACCTTC. It translates to CASSPPGGYGYTF. The chain employs TRBV7-2 and TRBJ1-2, with D possibly TRBD1 on 5 matching bases. The V end was cut by 5 bases, the J end by 4 bases, with 11 bases between. The CDR3 extends over 13 amino acids. Germline values: CDR1 SGHTA, CDR2 FQGNSA.

This chain uses TRBV10-3 with TRBJ2-7, with 10 bases that match TRBD1. The germline V gene has CDR1 ENHRY and CDR2 SYGVKD. J lost 0 bases, V lost 6 bases, and 8 bases had no gene match. This CDR3 is 16 amino acids long. CDR3 sequence reads: CAISPRRDRGSYEQYF. CDR3 nucleotides: TGTGCCATCAGCCCCCGCCGGGACAGGGGCTCCTACGAGCAGTACTTC.

This chain uses TRBV7-9 with TRBJ1-5; TRBD1 aligns across 7 bases. Germline CDR1 SEHNR, CDR2 FQNEAQ (reference sequence). The CDR3 sequence is 15 residues long. V was clipped by 3 bases and J by 7 bases; unmatched bases: 9. CDR3 region: CASSFGAGGTQPQHF. The CDR3 DNA is TGTGCCAGCAGCTTCGGGGCAGGGGGTACGCAGCCCCAGCATTTT.

The genes are TRBV6-4 and TRBJ2-3; D may be TRBD2 (5 bases). The length of the CDR3 is 14 residues. Germline assignment: CDR1 MRHNA and CDR2 SNTAGT. The V gene lost 4 bases and the J gene lost 1 base, with 9 bases spanning the gap. CDR3 loop: CASSVGGRTDTQYF. The CDR3 nucleotides are TGTGCCAGCAGTGTTGGCGGGCGCACAGATACGCAGTATTTT.

V usage is TRBV11-2 and J usage is TRBJ2-7; maybe TRBD2 (5 bases). The V gene lost 1 base and the J gene lost 7 bases, with 17 bases spanning the gap. CDR3 size: 15 residues. Germline V lookup: CDR1 SGHAT, CDR2 FQNNGV. The CDR3 sequence is CASSLAIGPTGEQYF. The CDR3, as DNA: TGTGCCAGCAGCTTAGCAATTGGCCCTACGGGAGAGCAGTACTTC. The full variable domain, completed using reference TRBV11-2 and TRBJ2-7, is EAGVAQSPRYKIIEKRQSVAFWCNPISGHATLYWYQQILGQGPKLLIQFQNNGVVDDSQLPKDRFSAERLKGVDSTLKIQPAKLEDSAVYLCASSLAIGPTGEQYFGPGTRLTVT.

The chain has TRBV7-9 and TRBJ2-7; no definite D call. The germline V and J ends were trimmed by 2 bases and 3 bases, with 8 bases remaining between them. Germline CDR1 reads SEHNR; CDR2 reads FQNEAQ (reference sequence). The CDR3 consists of 13 residues. CDR3 nucleotides: TGTGCCAGCAGCTTATATGAACTCTACGAGCAGTACTTC. Translation gives CASSLYELYEQYF.

The J gene is TRBJ1-4, the V gene TRBV30; the D gene is possibly TRBD1 (6 bases). Germline values: CDR1 GTSNPN, CDR2 SVGIG (reference sequence). The V end lost 0 bases, the J end lost 7 bases, and 21 bases lay between the germline ends. This CDR3 is built from 17 residues. The CDR3 sequence is CAWSVKGRPGGGEKLFF. CDR3 sequence (DNA): TGTGCCTGGAGTGTTAAAGGCAGGCCGGGGGGCGGTGAAAAACTGTTTTTT.

The chain employs TRBV28 and TRBJ1-2, with 7 bases that match TRBD1. Germline loops: CDR1 MDHEN, CDR2 SYDVKM. CDR3 length: 14 residues. Losses at the gene ends were 7 bases for V and 5 bases for J; bases not matched to a gene: 10. For the CDR3, the DNA is TGTGCCAGCACCGGTGGGGACAGAGTATATGGCTACACCTTC. Protein sequence: CASTGGDRVYGYTF.

The chain couples TRBV6-1 to TRBJ1-6, with a tentative D call TRBD1 (5 bases). Germline V gene lookup returns CDR1 MNHNS and CDR2 SASEGT. The ends were cut back, 8 bases at V and 5 bases at J, with 13 bases in the middle. CDR3 length equals 14 residues. CDR3 coding DNA: TGTGCCAGCGAGGTCTGGGGGGATAATTCACCCCTCCACTTT. As protein: CASEVWGDNSPLHF.

The V call is TRBV19, the J call TRBJ1-4; 8 bases align to TRBD1. The V gene end was trimmed by 4 bases and the J gene end by 4 bases; junction bases not matched to a gene: 8. Germline values: CDR1 LNHDA, CDR2 SQIVND (reference sequence). The CDR3 contains 16 residues. CDR3 sequence (DNA): TGTGCCAGTAGTAAAGCAGGGGGCAATATTAATGAAAAACTGTTTTTT. Translated: CASSKAGGNINEKLFF.

The chain links TRBV5-1 to TRBJ1-5; a possible D gene is TRBD1 (5 bases). Germline CDR1 SGHRS, CDR2 YFSETQ. The CDR3 consists of 13 residues. V was shortened by 0 bases and J by 7 bases, with 8 bases between the two germline ends. The CDR3 coding sequence is TGCGCCAGCAGCTTGGCAGGGAACCAGCCCCAGCATTTT. Translated, it gives CASSLAGNQPQHF.

V usage is TRBV19 and J usage is TRBJ2-1; TRBD1 is a possible D gene (6 bases). The length of the CDR3 is 14 residues. V was trimmed by 10 bases and J by 8 bases, leaving 21 bases between them. From germline, CDR1 is LNHDA and CDR2 SQIVND (reference sequence). DNA for the CDR3: TGTGCCACCGCCTGGGCAGGGGTGGGCGATGAGCAGTTCTTC. It yields the protein CATAWAGVGDEQFF.

This clone has only a few counts. V and J are TRBV30 and TRBJ1-1; D gene unclear. Trimming cost V 0 bases and J 6 bases, with 11 bases left between them. Germline CDR1 and CDR2: GTSNPN and SVGIG (reference sequence). The CDR3 loop spans 13 amino acids. The CDR3 protein is CAWSVAVGSEAFF. CDR3 DNA: TGTGCCTGGAGTGTAGCGGTTGGGTCTGAAGCTTTCTTT.

The rearrangement links TRBV2 to TRBJ2-7; 7 bases align to TRBD1. With V trimmed by 5 bases and J by 5 bases, 6 bases remained unmatched. This CDR3 has 13 residues. Germline V gene data show CDR1 as SNHLY and CDR2 as FYNNEI. The CDR3 bases are TGTGCCAGCAGTAGGGACAGTACCCACGAGCAGTACTTC. Translated, it gives CASSRDSTHEQYF.

This rearrangement joins TRBV9 to TRBJ1-5, with D maybe TRBD1 (6 bases). This CDR3 is 15 amino acids long. Germline V gives CDR1 SGDLS, CDR2 YYNGEE. Trimming took 0 bases from V and 3 from J, leaving 10 bases between them. The CDR3 DNA is TGTGCCAGCAGCGTAGCCCCAGGGGTCAATCAGCCCCAGCATTTT. Its translation is CASSVAPGVNQPQHF.

This clone appeared a few times. This chain uses TRBV2 with TRBJ2-3; D may be TRBD2 (5 bases). Germline CDR1 SNHLY, CDR2 FYNNEI. V dropped 10 bases and J dropped 2 bases, with 16 bases sitting between them. This CDR3 is built from 14 residues. The CDR3 bases are TGTGCCAATAGGGTAGCAGCGGTCACAGATACGCAGTATTTT. Its translation: CANRVAAVTDTQYF.

The gene calls are TRBV19 and TRBJ2-5; TRBD2 is a possible D gene (6 bases). Deletions cut 0 bases from V and 3 bases from J, with 8 bases between. Germline V gives CDR1 LNHDA, CDR2 SQIVND (reference sequence). CDR3 length: 14 residues. The CDR3 loop is CASSIEGGKETQYF. The CDR3 nucleotides are TGTGCCAGTAGTATAGAGGGGGGTAAAGAGACCCAGTACTTC.

The chain carries TRBV5-1 and TRBJ2-5; TRBD1 agrees at 7 bases. TRBJ2-7 matches the DNA end more closely, so the J call is doubtful. The CDR3 length is 16 residues. In germline, CDR1 is SGHRS, CDR2 YFSETQ. CDR3 nucleotides: TGCGCCAGCAGCCTACATATATCGGGACAGTACTACGAGCAGTACTTC. Translated, it gives CASSLHISGQYYEQYF.

The V call is TRBV9, the J call TRBJ1-1; D call uncertain. The ends were cut back, 4 bases at V and 1 base at J, with 14 bases in the middle. The CDR3 length is 15 residues. Germline CDR1 reads SGDLS; CDR2 reads YYNGEE. CDR3 amino acids: CASSLGRRANTEAFF. In DNA form, the CDR3 reads TGTGCCAGCAGCCTTGGGAGACGGGCGAACACTGAAGCTTTCTTT.

Regarding this clone: An end of the junction differs from the germline gene, which may be a read error. The V and J genes are TRBV7-8 and TRBJ2-6; 12 nucleotides match TRBD1. Germline CDR1 SGHVS, CDR2 FQNEAQ. CDR3 length: 21 residues. The CDR3 DNA is TGTGCCAGCAGCTCCCGATTCCGGGACAGGGGGCGCAGCGCTGGGGCCAACGGCCTGACTTTC. Protein: CASSSRFRDRGRSAGANGLTF. The variable domain in full, with the rest retrieved from reference TRBV7-8 and TRBJ2-6, is GAGVSQSPRYKVAKRGQDVALRCDPISGHVSLFWYQQALGQGPEFLTYFQNEAQLDKSGLPSDRFFAERPEGSVSTLKIQRTQQEDSAVYLCASSSRFRDRGRSAGANGLTFGAGSRLTVL.

This clone has just one count. V gene TRBV4-2 combines with J gene TRBJ2-5, with D possibly being TRBD1 (6 bases). The J call may be in error: the DNA end matches TRBJ2-7 better. The CDR3 length is 14 residues. The germline V gene encodes CDR1 LGHNA and CDR2 YNFKEQ. This CDR3 is CASSQKGGSYEQYF. In DNA, the CDR3 is TGTGCCAGCAGCCAAAAAGGGGGATCCTACGAGCAGTACTTC.

The rearrangement links TRBV7-3 to TRBJ2-3; possibly TRBD2 for D (5 bases). The CDR3 spans 17 residues. Trimming cost V 4 bases and J 2 bases, with 19 bases left between them. Germline V CDR1 and CDR2: SGHTA, FQGTGA. The CDR3 spells CASSSRPGVGFTDTQYF. CDR3 DNA sequence: TGTGCCAGCAGCTCTCGTCCCGGGGTCGGTTTCACAGATACGCAGTATTTT.

The genes are TRBV11-3 and TRBJ2-3; 7 positions match TRBD2. Germline values: CDR1 SGHNT, CDR2 YENEEA. V lost 2 bases to trimming and J lost 5 bases; unmatched junction nucleotides: 1. CDR3 size: 13 residues. The CDR3 loop is CASSLKREDTQYF. For the CDR3, the DNA is TGTGCCAGCAGCTTAAAGCGGGAAGATACGCAGTATTTT.

This sequence joins TRBV19 and TRBJ1-2; 7 bases are a match to TRBD1. V lost 7 bases, J lost 8 bases, and 13 bases stayed unmatched. Per germline, CDR1 LNHDA and CDR2 SQIVND (reference sequence). The CDR3 is 14 amino acids. The DNA for the CDR3 is TGTGCCAGTACCCTACAGGGGATTCTCGAGGGCTACACCTTC. The encoded protein is CASTLQGILEGYTF.

The V gene is TRBV6-5, the J gene TRBJ1-1; D may be TRBD1 (6 bases). The germline V and J ends were trimmed by 6 bases and 0 bases, with 14 bases remaining between them. This CDR3 has 15 residues. Germline lookup yields CDR1 MNHEY and CDR2 SVGAGI. The CDR3: CASSETQGMNTEAFF. The CDR3 nucleotides read TGTGCCAGCAGCGAGACACAGGGAATGAACACTGAAGCTTTCTTT.